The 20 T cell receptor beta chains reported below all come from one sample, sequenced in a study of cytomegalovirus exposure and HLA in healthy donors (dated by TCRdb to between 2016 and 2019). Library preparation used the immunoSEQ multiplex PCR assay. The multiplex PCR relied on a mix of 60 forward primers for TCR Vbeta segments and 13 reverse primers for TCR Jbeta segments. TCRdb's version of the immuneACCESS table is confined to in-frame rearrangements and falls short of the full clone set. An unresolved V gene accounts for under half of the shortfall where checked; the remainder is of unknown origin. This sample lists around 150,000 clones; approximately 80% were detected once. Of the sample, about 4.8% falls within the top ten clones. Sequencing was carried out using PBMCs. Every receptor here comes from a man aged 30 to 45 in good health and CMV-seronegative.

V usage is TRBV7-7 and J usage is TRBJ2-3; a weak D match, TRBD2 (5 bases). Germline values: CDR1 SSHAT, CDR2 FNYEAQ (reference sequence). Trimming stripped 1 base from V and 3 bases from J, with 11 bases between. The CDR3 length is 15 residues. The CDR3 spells CASSLGSGPTDTQYF. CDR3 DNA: TGTGCCAGCAGCTTAGGAAGCGGTCCTACAGATACGCAGTATTTT.

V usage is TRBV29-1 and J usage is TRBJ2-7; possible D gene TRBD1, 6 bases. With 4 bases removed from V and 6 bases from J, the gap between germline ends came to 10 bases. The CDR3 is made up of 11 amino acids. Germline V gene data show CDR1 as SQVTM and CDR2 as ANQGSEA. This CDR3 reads CSVGGPTEQYF. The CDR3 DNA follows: TGCAGCGTTGGGGGGCCGACCGAGCAGTACTTC.

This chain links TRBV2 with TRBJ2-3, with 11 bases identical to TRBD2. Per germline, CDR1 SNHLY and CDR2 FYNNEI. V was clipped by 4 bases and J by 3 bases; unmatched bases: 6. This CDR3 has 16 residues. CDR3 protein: CASSGRLAGLTDTQYF. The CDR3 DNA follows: TGTGCCAGCAGTGGGAGACTAGCGGGGTTAACAGATACGCAGTATTTT.

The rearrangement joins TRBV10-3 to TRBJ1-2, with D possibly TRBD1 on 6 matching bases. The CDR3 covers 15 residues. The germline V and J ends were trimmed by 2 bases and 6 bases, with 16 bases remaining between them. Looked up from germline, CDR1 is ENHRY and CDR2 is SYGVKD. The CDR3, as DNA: TGTGCCATCAGTGAGAATGTCGGCCAGGGGAATGGCTACACCTTC. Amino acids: CAISENVGQGNGYTF.

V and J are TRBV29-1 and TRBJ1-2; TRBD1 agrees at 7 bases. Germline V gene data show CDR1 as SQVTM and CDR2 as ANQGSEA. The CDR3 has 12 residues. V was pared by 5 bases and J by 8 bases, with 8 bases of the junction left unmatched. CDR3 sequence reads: CSVHDRVQGYTF. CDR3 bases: TGCAGCGTTCATGACAGGGTCCAGGGCTACACCTTC.

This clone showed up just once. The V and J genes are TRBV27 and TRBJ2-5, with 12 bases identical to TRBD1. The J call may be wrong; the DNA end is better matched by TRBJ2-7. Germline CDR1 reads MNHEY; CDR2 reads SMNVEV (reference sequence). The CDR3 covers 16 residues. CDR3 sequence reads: CASRRARDRGQREQYF. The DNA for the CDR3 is TGTGCCAGCAGGCGAGCCCGGGACAGGGGGCAACGCGAGCAGTACTTC.

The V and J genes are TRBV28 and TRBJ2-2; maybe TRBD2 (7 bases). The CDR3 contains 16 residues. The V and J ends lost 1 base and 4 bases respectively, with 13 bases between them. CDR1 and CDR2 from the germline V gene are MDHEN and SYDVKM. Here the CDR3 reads CASSLYRGAVTGELFF. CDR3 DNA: TGTGCCAGCAGTTTATATCGGGGGGCGGTCACCGGGGAGCTGTTTTTT.

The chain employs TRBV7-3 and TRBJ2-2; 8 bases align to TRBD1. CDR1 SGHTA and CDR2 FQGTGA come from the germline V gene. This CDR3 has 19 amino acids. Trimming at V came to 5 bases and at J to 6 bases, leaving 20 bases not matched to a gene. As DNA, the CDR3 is TGTGCCAGCAGCCCTAAGGGATGGAGTTCCGGACAGGGCCCCGGGGAGCTGTTTTTT. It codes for CASSPKGWSSGQGPGELFF.

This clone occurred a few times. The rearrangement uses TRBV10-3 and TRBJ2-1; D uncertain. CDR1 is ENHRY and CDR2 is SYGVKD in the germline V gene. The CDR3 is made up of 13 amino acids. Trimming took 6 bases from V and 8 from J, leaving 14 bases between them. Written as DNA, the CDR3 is TGTGCCATCAGCGAACCCCCCTCGGATGAGCAGTTCTTC. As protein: CAISEPPSDEQFF.

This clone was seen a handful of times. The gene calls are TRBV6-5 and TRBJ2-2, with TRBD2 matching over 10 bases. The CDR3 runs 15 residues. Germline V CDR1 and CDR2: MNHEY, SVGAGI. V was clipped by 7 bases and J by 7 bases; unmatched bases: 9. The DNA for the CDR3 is TGTGCCAGCACCAGGAGCGGGGGGGAGGGCGGGGAGCTGTTTTTT. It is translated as CASTRSGGEGGELFF.

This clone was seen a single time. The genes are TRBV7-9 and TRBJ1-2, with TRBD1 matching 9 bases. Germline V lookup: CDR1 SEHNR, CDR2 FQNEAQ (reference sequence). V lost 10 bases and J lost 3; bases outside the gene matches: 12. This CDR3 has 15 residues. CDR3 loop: CATGTGFNLDYGYTF. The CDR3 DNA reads TGTGCCACGGGGACAGGGTTTAACCTCGACTATGGCTACACCTTC.

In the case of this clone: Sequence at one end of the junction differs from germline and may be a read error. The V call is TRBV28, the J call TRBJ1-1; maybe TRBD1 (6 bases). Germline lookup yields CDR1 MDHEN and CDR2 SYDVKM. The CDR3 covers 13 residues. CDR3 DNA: TGTGCCAGCAGGGTAACAGGGAACGCTGAAGCTTTCTTT. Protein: CASRVTGNAEAFF.

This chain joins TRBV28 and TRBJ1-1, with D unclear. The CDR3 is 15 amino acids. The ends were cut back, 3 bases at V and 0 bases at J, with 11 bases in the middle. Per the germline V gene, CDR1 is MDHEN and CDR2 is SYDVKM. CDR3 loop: CASSFSFRLNTEAFF. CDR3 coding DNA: TGTGCCAGCAGTTTTTCCTTCCGGTTGAACACTGAAGCTTTCTTT. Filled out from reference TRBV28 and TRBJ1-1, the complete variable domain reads DVKVTQSSRYLVKRTGEKVFLECVQDMDHENMFWYRQDPGLGLRLIYFSYDVKMKEKGDIPEGYSVSREKKERFSLILESASTNQTSMYLCASSFSFRLNTEAFFGQGTRLTVV.

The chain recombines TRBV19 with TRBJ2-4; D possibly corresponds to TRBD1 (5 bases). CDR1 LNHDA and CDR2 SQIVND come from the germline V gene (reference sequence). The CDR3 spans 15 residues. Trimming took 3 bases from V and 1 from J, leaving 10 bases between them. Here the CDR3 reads CASSMGLSAKNIQYF. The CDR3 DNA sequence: TGTGCCAGTAGTATGGGGCTCTCGGCCAAAAACATTCAGTACTTC.

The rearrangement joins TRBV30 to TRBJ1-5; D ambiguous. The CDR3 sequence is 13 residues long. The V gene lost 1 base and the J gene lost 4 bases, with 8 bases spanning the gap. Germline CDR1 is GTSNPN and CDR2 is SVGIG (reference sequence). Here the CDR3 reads CAWSGGGNQPQHF. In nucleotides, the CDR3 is TGTGCCTGGAGTGGCGGCGGGAATCAGCCCCAGCATTTT.

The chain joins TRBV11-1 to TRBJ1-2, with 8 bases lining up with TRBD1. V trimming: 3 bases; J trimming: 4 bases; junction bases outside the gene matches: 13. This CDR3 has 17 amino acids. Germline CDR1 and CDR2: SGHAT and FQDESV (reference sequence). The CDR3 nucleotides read TGTGCCAGCAGCTTGGGATCGGGGACAGGATCGGGCTATGGCTACACCTTC. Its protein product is CASSLGSGTGSGYGYTF. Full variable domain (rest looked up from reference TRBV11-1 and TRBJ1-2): EAEVAQSPRYKITEKSQAVAFWCDPISGHATLYWYRQILGQGPELLVQFQDESVVDDSQLPKDRFSAERLKGVDSTLKIQPAELGDSAMYLCASSLGSGTGSGYGYTFGSGTRLTVV.

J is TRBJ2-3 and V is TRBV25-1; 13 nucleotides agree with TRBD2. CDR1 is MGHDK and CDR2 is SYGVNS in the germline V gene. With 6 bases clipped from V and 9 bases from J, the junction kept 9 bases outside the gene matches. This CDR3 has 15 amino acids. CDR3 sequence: CASRKGLAGASTQYF. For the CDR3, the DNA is TGTGCCAGCAGGAAAGGACTAGCGGGAGCTTCAACGCAGTATTTT.

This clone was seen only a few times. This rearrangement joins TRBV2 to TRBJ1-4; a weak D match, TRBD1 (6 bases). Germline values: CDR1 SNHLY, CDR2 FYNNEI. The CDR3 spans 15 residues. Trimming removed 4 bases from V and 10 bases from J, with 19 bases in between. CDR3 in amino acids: CASSGLGGGNAKLFF. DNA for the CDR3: TGTGCCAGCAGTGGATTAGGGGGGGGCAACGCAAAACTGTTTTTT.

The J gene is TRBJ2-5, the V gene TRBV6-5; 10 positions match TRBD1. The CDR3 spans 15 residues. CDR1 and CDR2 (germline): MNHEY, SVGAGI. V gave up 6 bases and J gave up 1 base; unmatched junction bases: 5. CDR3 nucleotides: TGTGCCAGCAGAAGGGACAGGGGAGCCCAAGAGACCCAGTACTTC. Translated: CASRRDRGAQETQYF.

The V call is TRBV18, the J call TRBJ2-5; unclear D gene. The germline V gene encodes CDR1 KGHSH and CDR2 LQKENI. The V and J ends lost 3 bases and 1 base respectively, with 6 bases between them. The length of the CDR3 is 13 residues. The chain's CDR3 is CASSPPGQETQYF. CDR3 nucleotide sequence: TGTGCCAGCTCACCGCCGGGCCAAGAGACCCAGTACTTC.